This TCR beta chain was found in a study of identical twins. Study-wide findings and caveats: Low generation probability was overrepresented in out-of-frame alpha sequences shared by twins. Compared with models, monozygotic twins showed more out-of-frame TCR alpha sharing.

Unique molecular identifiers were present on the cDNA, which also gained a universal primer site by template switching. TCRdb recomputed calls from the 5' RACE reads with MiXCR, one row per CDR3 protein. The sample lists more than 200,000 distinct CDR3 sequences, around an eighth occurring once. The table lists this clonotype with a few counts. Its antigen remains unknown. Healthy Caucasians alone served as donors. The source of this sequence is a young woman in good health. Sample: memory (CD45RO+) T cells sorted from blood.

The CDR3, as DNA: TGTGCCAGCAGCTACGGACTAGCGGGAGGCAACGAGCAGTACTTC. This encodes CASSYGLAGGNEQYF. This sequence joins TRBV7-2 and TRBJ2-7, with 14 bases identical to TRBD2. The CDR3 is made up of 15 amino acids. V dropped 4 bases and J dropped 5; count of bases not matched to a gene: 4. Germline CDR1 and CDR2: SGHTA and FQGNSA.